This TCR beta chain was captured in a study of blood T cell repertoires in COVID-19. V lost 8 bases to trimming and J lost 3 bases; unmatched junction nucleotides: 5. This CDR3 has 14 residues. Germline lookup yields CDR1 MNHEY and CDR2 SMNVEV (reference sequence). Profiling relied on immunoSEQ multiplex PCR, and the TCRdb table lists in-frame clones only, not all of them. The sample holds around 300,000 clones, 90% seen once. This sequence was found in a woman aged 40 to 50 with acute or convalescent COVID-19. Material: peripheral blood. The chain employs TRBV27 and TRBJ2-1; TRBD1 matches at 9 bases. CDR3 DNA: TGTGCCAGCGCTAGACAGGGGGACTACAATGAGCAGTTCTTC. Amino acid sequence: CASARQGDYNEQFF.